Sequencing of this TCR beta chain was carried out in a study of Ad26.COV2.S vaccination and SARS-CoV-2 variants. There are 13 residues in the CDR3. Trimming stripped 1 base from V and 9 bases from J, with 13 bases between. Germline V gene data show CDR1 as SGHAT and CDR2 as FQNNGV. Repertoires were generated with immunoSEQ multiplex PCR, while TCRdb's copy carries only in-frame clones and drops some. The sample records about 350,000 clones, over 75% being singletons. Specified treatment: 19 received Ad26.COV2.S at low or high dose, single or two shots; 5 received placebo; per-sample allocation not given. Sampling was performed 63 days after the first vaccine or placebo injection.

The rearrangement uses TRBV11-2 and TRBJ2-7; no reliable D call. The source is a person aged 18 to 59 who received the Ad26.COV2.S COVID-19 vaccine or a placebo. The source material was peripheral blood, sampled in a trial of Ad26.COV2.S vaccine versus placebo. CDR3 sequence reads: CASSLVVVLGQYF. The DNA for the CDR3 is TGTGCCAGCAGCTTAGTCGTCGTCCTAGGGCAGTACTTC.